The 5 T cell receptor beta chains below all came from one sample that was sequenced in a study of T cell responses to AZD1222 COVID-19 vaccine (dated by TCRdb to 2020 to 2022). Library creation used the immunoSEQ multiplex PCR assay. Drawn from immuneACCESS, this table holds only the in-frame rearrangements with V and J called that TCRdb kept. Clones are partly lost; checked studies trace under half to an unresolved V gene and leave the rest unexplained. A total of about 150,000 clones appear in this sample, roughly 87% of them only once. About 6% of the sample is in the top ten clones. Per the publication, the time point label means: about 28 days (+/-7) after the second vaccine dose. The sample was peripheral blood, taken 28 days after the second AZD1222 dose. Receptors were obtained from an adult who received the AZD1222 COVID-19 vaccine.

With regard to this clone: Other DNA sequences in the sample encode the same CDR3. The V and J genes are TRBV28 and TRBJ1-2; the D is unclear. Between the trimmed V and J ends, which lost 4 bases and 2 bases, there was a span of 2 bases. CDR3 length: 11 amino acids. Germline loops: CDR1 MDHEN, CDR2 SYDVKM. This CDR3 is CASSSNYGYTF. CDR3 in DNA: TGTGCCAGCAGTTCAAACTATGGCTACACCTTC.

The rearrangement links TRBV4-3 to TRBJ2-1, with 11 bases lining up with TRBD2. CDR1 is LGHNA, CDR2 YSLEER, per germline. V lost 3 bases and J lost 0; bases outside the gene matches: 4. This CDR3 has 17 residues. For the CDR3, the DNA is TGCGCCAGCAGCCACGATACTAGCGGGAGCTCCTACAATGAGCAGTTCTTC. Amino acids: CASSHDTSGSSYNEQFF.

The chain recombines TRBV5-1 with TRBJ2-5; 8 bases agree with TRBD1. CDR3 size: 15 residues. The V and J ends lost 4 bases and 2 bases, in that order; junction bases with no gene match: 7. CDR1 is SGHRS and CDR2 is YFSETQ in the germline V gene. The CDR3 DNA reads TGCGCCAGCAGCGACGGGACAGGCCTTCAAGAGACCCAGTACTTC. Encoded protein: CASSDGTGLQETQYF. Full variable domain (remainder filled in from reference TRBV5-1 and TRBJ2-5): KAGVTQTPRYLIKTRGQQVTLSCSPISGHRSVSWYQQTPGQGLQFLFEYFSETQRNKGNFPGRFSGRQFSNSRSEMNVSTLELGDSALYLCASSDGTGLQETQYFGPGTRLLVL.

This chain links TRBV19 with TRBJ2-7; D might be TRBD1 (6 bases). Germline V gives CDR1 LNHDA, CDR2 SQIVND (reference sequence). V was clipped by 2 bases and J by 4 bases, with 15 bases between them. This CDR3 spans 15 amino acids. The CDR3 region is CASSIKRGQLYEQYF. The CDR3 bases are TGTGCCAGTAGTATAAAAAGGGGACAACTATACGAGCAGTACTTC.

The chain uses TRBV5-8 and TRBJ2-1, with D unclear. CDR3 length: 13 residues. Trimming shortened V by 4 bases and J by 0 bases, and 5 bases separated the two germline ends. Germline-derived CDR1 and CDR2 are SGHTS and YDEGEE. CDR3 region: CASSPSSYNEQFF. CDR3 coding DNA: TGTGCCAGCAGCCCAAGCTCCTACAATGAGCAGTTCTTC.